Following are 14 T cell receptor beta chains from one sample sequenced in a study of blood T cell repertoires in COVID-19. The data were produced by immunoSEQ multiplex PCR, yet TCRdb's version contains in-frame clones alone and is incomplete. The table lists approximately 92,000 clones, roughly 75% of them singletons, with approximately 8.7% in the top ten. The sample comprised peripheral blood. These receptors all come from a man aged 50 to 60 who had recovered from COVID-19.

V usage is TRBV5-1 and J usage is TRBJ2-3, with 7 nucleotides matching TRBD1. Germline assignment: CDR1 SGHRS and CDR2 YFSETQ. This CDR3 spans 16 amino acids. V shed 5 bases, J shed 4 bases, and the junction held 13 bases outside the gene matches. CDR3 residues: CASSDTGDLTPDTQYF. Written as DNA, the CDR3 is TGCGCCAGCAGTGATACAGGGGATTTAACTCCAGATACGCAGTATTTT.

The CDR3 sequence is CASSPPSLAVKGNEQFF. Written as DNA, the CDR3 is TGTGCCAGCAGTCCGCCCTCTTTAGCGGTTAAAGGGAATGAGCAGTTCTTC. V is TRBV28 and J is TRBJ2-1; D is perhaps TRBD2 (6 bases). The CDR3 runs to 17 residues. The germline CDR1 and CDR2 sequences are MDHEN and SYDVKM. Deletions cut 5 bases from V and 7 bases from J, with 24 bases between.

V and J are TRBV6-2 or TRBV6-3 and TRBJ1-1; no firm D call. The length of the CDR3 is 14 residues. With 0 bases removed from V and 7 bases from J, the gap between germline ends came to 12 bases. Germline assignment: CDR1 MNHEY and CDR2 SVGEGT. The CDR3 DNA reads TGTGCCAGCAGTTACTCCGGTTTTACCGATGAAGCTTTCTTT. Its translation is CASSYSGFTDEAFF.

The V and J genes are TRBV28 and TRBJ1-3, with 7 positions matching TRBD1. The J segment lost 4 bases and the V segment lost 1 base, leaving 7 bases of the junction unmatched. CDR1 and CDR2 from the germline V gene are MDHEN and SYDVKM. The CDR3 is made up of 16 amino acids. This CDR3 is CASSLSRQGGGNTIYF. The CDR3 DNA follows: TGTGCCAGCAGTTTATCCCGACAGGGTGGCGGAAACACCATATATTTT. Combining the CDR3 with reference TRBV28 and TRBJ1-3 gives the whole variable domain DVKVTQSSRYLVKRTGEKVFLECVQDMDHENMFWYRQDPGLGLRLIYFSYDVKMKEKGDIPEGYSVSREKKERFSLILESASTNQTSMYLCASSLSRQGGGNTIYFGEGSWLTVV.

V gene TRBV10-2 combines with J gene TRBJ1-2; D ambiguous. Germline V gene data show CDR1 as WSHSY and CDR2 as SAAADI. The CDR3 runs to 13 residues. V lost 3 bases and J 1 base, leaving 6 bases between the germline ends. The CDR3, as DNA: TGCGCCAGCAGTGAAAACAGTAACTATGGCTACACCTTC. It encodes CASSENSNYGYTF.

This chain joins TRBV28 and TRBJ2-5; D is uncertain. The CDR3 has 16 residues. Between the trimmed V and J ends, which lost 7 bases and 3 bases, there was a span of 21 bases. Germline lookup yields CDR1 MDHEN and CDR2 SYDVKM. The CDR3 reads CASKAPLRSYEETQYF. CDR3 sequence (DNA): TGTGCCAGCAAGGCCCCATTGAGGTCCTATGAAGAGACCCAGTACTTC.

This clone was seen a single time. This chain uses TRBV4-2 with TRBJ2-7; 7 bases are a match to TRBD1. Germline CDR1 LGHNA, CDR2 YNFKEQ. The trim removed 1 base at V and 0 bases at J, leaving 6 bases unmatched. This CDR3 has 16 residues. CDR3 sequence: CASSQVGQVGSYEQYF. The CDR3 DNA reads TGTGCCAGCAGCCAAGTCGGACAGGTCGGCTCCTACGAGCAGTACTTC.

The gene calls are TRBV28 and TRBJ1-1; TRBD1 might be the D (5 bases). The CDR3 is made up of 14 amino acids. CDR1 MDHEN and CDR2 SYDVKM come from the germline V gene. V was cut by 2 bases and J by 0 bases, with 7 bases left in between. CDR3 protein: CASSLTRVNTEAFF. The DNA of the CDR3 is TGTGCCAGCAGTTTAACCAGGGTGAACACTGAAGCTTTCTTT.

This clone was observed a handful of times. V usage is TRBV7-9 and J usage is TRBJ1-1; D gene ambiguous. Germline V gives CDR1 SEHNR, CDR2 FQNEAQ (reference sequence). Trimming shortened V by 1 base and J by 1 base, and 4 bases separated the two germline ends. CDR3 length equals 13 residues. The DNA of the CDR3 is TGTGCCAGCAGCTTAGGGCAGAACACTGAAGCTTTCTTT. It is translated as CASSLGQNTEAFF.

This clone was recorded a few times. CDR3 nucleotide sequence: TGTGCCAGCAGCTTATATGGGGGGGTCCAAGAGACCCAGTACTTC. Translated: CASSLYGGVQETQYF. This chain uses TRBV7-2 with TRBJ2-5; TRBD2 aligns across 7 bases. CDR3 size: 15 residues. Germline CDR1 and CDR2: SGHTA and FQGNSA. V shed 2 bases, J shed 1 base, and the junction held 4 bases outside the gene matches.

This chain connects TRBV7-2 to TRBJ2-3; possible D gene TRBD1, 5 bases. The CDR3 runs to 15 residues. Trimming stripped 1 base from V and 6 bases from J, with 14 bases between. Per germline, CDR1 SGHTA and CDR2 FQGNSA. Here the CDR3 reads CASSLVGPLGDTQYF. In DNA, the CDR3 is TGTGCCAGCAGCTTAGTGGGGCCCCTGGGGGATACGCAGTATTTT.

CDR3 DNA: TGCGCCAGCAGCTGGGCCGACAGGGAAAATCAGTACTTC. Its translation: CASSWADRENQYF. This rearrangement joins TRBV5-1 to TRBJ2-4, with 7 bases aligning to TRBD1. The CDR3 sequence is 13 residues long. Germline CDR1 reads SGHRS; CDR2 reads YFSETQ. J lost 12 bases, V lost 3 bases, and 9 bases had no gene match.

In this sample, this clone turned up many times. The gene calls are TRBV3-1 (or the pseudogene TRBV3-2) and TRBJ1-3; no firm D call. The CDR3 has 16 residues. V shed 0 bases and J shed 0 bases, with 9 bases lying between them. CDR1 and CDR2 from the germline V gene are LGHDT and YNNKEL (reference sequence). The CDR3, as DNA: TGTGCCAGCAGCCAAGATCTGGTCAGCTCTGGAAACACCATATATTTT. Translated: CASSQDLVSSGNTIYF.

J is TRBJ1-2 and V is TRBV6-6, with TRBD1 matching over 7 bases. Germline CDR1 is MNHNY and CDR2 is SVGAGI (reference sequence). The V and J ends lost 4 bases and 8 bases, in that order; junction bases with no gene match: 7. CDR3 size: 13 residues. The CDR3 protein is CASSFQGVDGYTF. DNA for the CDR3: TGTGCCAGCAGTTTTCAGGGGGTTGACGGCTACACCTTC.